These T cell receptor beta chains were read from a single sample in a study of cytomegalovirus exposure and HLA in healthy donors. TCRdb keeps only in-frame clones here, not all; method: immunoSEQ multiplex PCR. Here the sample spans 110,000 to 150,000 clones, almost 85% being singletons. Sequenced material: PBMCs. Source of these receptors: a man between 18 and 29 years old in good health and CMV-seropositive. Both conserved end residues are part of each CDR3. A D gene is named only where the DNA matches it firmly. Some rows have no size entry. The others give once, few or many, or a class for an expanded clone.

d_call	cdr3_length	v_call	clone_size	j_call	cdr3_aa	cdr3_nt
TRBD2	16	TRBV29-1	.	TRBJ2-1	CSVEGASGSSYNEQFF	TGCAGCGTTGAAGGGGCTAGCGGAAGCTCCTACAATGAGCAGTTCTTC
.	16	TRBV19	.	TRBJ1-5	CASSIFGQLGNQPQHF	TGTGCCAGTAGTATTTTTGGACAGCTCGGCAATCAGCCCCAGCATTTT
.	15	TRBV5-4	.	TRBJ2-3	CASSPEGWRTDTQYF	TGTGCCAGCAGCCCTGAGGGCTGGCGCACAGATACGCAGTATTTT
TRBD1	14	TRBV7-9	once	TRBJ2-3	CASRDRGPTDTQYF	TGTGCCAGCAGGGACAGGGGGCCGACAGATACGCAGTATTTT
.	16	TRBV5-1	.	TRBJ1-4	CASSLDGGRTNEKLFF	TGCGCCAGCAGCTTGGATGGCGGGAGAACTAATGAAAAACTGTTTTTT
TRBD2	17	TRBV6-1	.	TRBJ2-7	CASSESSGTSGRGEQYF	TGTGCCAGCAGTGAGTCATCCGGGACTAGCGGGAGGGGCGAGCAGTACTTC
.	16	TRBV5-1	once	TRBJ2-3	CASSFNSDYNTDTQYF	TGCGCCAGCAGCTTTAACAGCGACTACAACACAGATACGCAGTATTTT
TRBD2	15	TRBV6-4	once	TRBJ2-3	CASSDSGGRTDTQYF	TGTGCCAGCAGTGACTCGGGGGGGAGAACAGATACGCAGTATTTT
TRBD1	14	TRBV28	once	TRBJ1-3	CASSPGTGGNTIYF	TGTGCCAGCAGCCCTGGGACAGGGGGAAACACCATATATTTT
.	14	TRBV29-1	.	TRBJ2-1	CSVVFQVGVHEQFF	TGCAGCGTTGTATTTCAGGTCGGGGTACATGAGCAGTTCTTC
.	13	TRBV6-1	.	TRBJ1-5	CASATEYNQPQHF	TGTGCCAGCGCGACAGAGTACAATCAGCCCCAGCATTTT
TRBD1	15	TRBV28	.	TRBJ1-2	CASSLGDSGNYGYTF	TGTGCCAGCAGTTTGGGGGACAGCGGAAACTATGGCTACACCTTC
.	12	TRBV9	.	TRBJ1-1	CASSPARGEAFF	TGTGCCAGCAGCCCGGCAAGGGGCGAAGCTTTCTTT
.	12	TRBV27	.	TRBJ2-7	CASSDGAYEQYF	TGTGCCAGCAGCGACGGGGCCTACGAGCAGTACTTC
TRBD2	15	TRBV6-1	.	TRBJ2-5	CASSGLAGGLETQYF	TGTGCCAGCAGTGGGTTAGCGGGAGGGTTAGAGACCCAGTACTTC
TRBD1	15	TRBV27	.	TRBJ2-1	CASGERQGAGNEQFF	TGTGCCAGCGGGGAAAGGCAGGGGGCCGGCAATGAGCAGTTCTTC
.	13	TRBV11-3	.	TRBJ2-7	CASSQGESYEQYF	TGTGCCAGCAGCCAAGGGGAATCCTACGAGCAGTACTTC
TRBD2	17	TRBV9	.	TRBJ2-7	CASSVALAGGPDGEQYF	TGTGCCAGCAGCGTAGCCCTAGCGGGAGGGCCGGATGGGGAGCAGTACTTC
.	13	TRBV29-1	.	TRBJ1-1	CSVGRDLNTEAFF	TGCAGCGTTGGCAGGGACTTAAACACTGAAGCTTTCTTT
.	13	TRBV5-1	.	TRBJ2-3	CASSLTETDTQYF	TGCGCCAGCAGCTTGACAGAGACAGATACGCAGTATTTT
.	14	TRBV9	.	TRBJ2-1	CASSVGGLGNEQFF	TGTGCCAGCAGCGTAGGAGGTCTGGGCAATGAGCAGTTCTTC